The present TCR beta chain was sequenced within a study of metastatic and nonmetastatic thyroid tumors. Study context: Blood and tumor or nodule tissue repertoires from malignant and benign thyroid patients were compared.

By sample share, this clone is medium-sized. The antigen remains unidentified. TCRdb re-processed the PCR reads through MiXCR. The sample includes approximately 31,000 clones, roughly 30% of them seen just once. The junction had 4 bases not matched to a gene; V was cut back by 3 bases and J by 5 bases. This CDR3 is 15 amino acids long. Per the germline V gene, CDR1 is MDHEN and CDR2 is SYDVKM. Overall study findings and caveats: It was reportedly found that TCR beta diversity was significantly higher in malignant thyroid tumors than in benign nodules, a difference seen in both blood and tumor samples.

No patient received treatment before thyroid surgery. Sequences were obtained from blood. This TCR derives from a female donor with papillary thyroid cancer or a benign thyroid nodule (not recorded which). Some clones in this sample may be carry-over from other donors' samples. J is TRBJ2-1 and V is TRBV28; 10 bases line up with TRBD1. The CDR3 DNA sequence: TGTGCCAGCAGTTTGGGGGGACAGGGGAACAATGAGCAGTTCTTC. Residues: CASSLGGQGNNEQFF.